This T cell receptor beta chain was retrieved from a study of blood T cell repertoires in COVID-19. Study-level background: The United States, Italy and Spain were the sources of the acute and convalescent COVID-19 samples. T cells, B-cell-depleted T cells, or PBMCs provided the cDNA or gDNA that served as material.

This CDR3 has 16 amino acids. Germline CDR1 and CDR2: LGHNA and YNFKEQ. V gave up 3 bases and J gave up 6 bases; unmatched junction bases: 11. Authors' processing steps: Researchers report that nucleated cell counts were estimated from reference gene primer amplification. Here immunoSEQ multiplex PCR was the method, and the copy in TCRdb shows in-frame clones only, minus some. V and J calls and clone size are copied from that table; D and trimming were computed from the DNA. The table records about 280,000 clones, 83% of them present only once. The chain is built from TRBV4-2 and TRBJ1-2; 9 bases are a match to TRBD1. This sequence originates from a woman aged 45 to 65 who had recovered from COVID-19. Sequences were obtained from peripheral blood. DNA of the CDR3: TGTGCCAGCAGCCATTCATCCGGGACAGGGTTTGATGGCTACACCTTC. Protein sequence: CASSHSSGTGFDGYTF.